These 18 T cell receptor beta chains came from one sample sequenced in a study of blood T cell repertoires in COVID-19. This table comes from immunoSEQ multiplex PCR, and its TCRdb copy is limited to in-frame clones, with some not included. The data contain 300,000 to 350,000 clones, over 75% of them singletons. Source material: PBMCs or T cells enriched from blood (not recorded which). The receptors here all came from a man under 40 who had recovered from COVID-19.

The chain couples TRBV5-6 to TRBJ2-1, with D possibly being TRBD2 (7 bases). Per the germline V gene, CDR1 is SGHDT and CDR2 is YYEEEE. V was pared by 4 bases and J by 7 bases, with 18 bases between. The CDR3 is made up of 15 amino acids. The CDR3 sequence is CASSRWAGAGNEQFF. The CDR3, as DNA: TGTGCCAGCAGCCGGTGGGCGGGGGCTGGAAATGAGCAGTTCTTC.

The chain is built from TRBV6-4 and TRBJ2-2; the D gene is possibly TRBD2 (6 bases). This CDR3 is built from 14 residues. Trimming cost V 4 bases and J 6 bases, with 12 bases left between them. Germline values: CDR1 MRHNA, CDR2 SNTAGT. CDR3 nucleotides: TGTGCCAGCAGTGCCACGGGGGAGGCCGGGGAGCTGTTTTTT. This sequence encodes CASSATGEAGELFF.

V is TRBV10-1 and J is TRBJ2-2, with D perhaps TRBD1 (5 bases). The germline V gene has CDR1 WNHNN and CDR2 SYGVQD (reference sequence). The CDR3 spans 16 residues. Between the trimmed V and J ends, which lost 7 bases and 2 bases, there was a span of 17 bases. CDR3: CASTLYRTLNTGELFF. The CDR3 DNA is TGCGCCAGCACCCTCTACAGGACCCTAAACACCGGGGAGCTGTTTTTT.

V usage is TRBV6-2 or TRBV6-3 and J usage is TRBJ1-4; 8 bases match TRBD1. Germline lookup yields CDR1 MNHEY and CDR2 SVGEGT. V gave up 5 bases and J gave up 3 bases; unmatched junction bases: 11. The length of the CDR3 is 17 residues. The CDR3 loop is CASSPTGTGAANEKLFF. CDR3 nucleotides: TGTGCCAGCAGTCCGACCGGGACAGGCGCGGCTAATGAAAAACTGTTTTTT.

This clone has a count of ten or more. The V and J genes are TRBV19 and TRBJ1-2; D is undetermined. The CDR3 is 13 amino acids. Germline assignment: CDR1 LNHDA and CDR2 SQIVND (reference sequence). The germline V and J ends were trimmed by 3 bases and 4 bases, with 9 bases remaining between them. This chain's CDR3 is CASSIRDFYGYTF. The CDR3 DNA is TGTGCCAGTAGTATCCGAGACTTCTATGGCTACACCTTC.

This rearrangement joins TRBV19 to TRBJ1-2; D is possibly TRBD1 (5 bases). The CDR3 sequence is 14 residues long. Looked up from germline, CDR1 is LNHDA and CDR2 is SQIVND (reference sequence). V lost 4 bases, J lost 1 base, and 10 bases lay in between. CDR3 nucleotides: TGTGCCAGTAGTAAGGACAATTTTAACTATGGCTACACCTTC. It translates to CASSKDNFNYGYTF.

The chain uses TRBV13 and TRBJ2-2; 8 positions agree with TRBD1. The length of the CDR3 is 16 residues. V lost 4 bases, J lost 5 bases, and 9 bases stayed unmatched. Germline V gives CDR1 PRHDT, CDR2 FYEKMQ (reference sequence). In nucleotides, the CDR3 is TGTGCCAGCAGCTCCTTAGCAGGGGGCGGAACCGGGGAGCTGTTTTTT. Its protein product is CASSSLAGGGTGELFF.

The chain has TRBV7-9 and TRBJ1-6, with D possibly matching TRBD1 (5 bases). The V and J ends lost 1 base and 13 bases respectively, with 14 bases between them. The CDR3 totals 14 residues. Germline assignment: CDR1 SEHNR and CDR2 FQNEAQ (reference sequence). Written as DNA, the CDR3 is TGTGCCAGCAGCTTAGGCGGGGGGGGAAATCCCCTCCACTTT. Its protein is CASSLGGGGNPLHF.

This clone was detected a few times. CDR3 bases: TGTGCCAGCAGCGGTGGGTCCGCGGGCACTGAAGCTTTCTTT. It is translated as CASSGGSAGTEAFF. The chain recombines TRBV9 with TRBJ1-1; no clear D gene. Trimming pared 3 bases from V and 4 bases from J, leaving 13 bases between. Per germline, CDR1 SGDLS and CDR2 YYNGEE. The CDR3 has 14 residues.

V and J are TRBV19 and TRBJ1-2; 7 positions agree with TRBD1. The V gene end was trimmed by 4 bases and the J gene end by 1 base; junction bases not matched to a gene: 3. Per the germline V gene, CDR1 is LNHDA and CDR2 is SQIVND (reference sequence). This CDR3 has 14 residues. Here the CDR3 DNA reads TGTGCCAGTAGTAGCCGGGACAGTAACTATGGCTACACCTTC. Its protein product is CASSSRDSNYGYTF.

The gene calls are TRBV30 and TRBJ2-3; 11 nucleotides match TRBD2. The CDR3 spans 18 residues. J lost 9 bases, V lost 2 bases, and 19 bases had no gene match. Germline V gene sequence: CDR1 GTSNPN, CDR2 SVGIG (reference sequence). In DNA, the CDR3 is TGTGCCTGGAGTTTAGCGGGGGGGCTTTTTAGGCCCCCAGGGACGCAGTATTTT. Translation gives CAWSLAGGLFRPPGTQYF.

The J gene is TRBJ1-3, the V gene TRBV3-1 (or the pseudogene TRBV3-2); D call uncertain. V was shortened by 2 bases and J by 6 bases, with 5 bases between the two germline ends. There are 12 residues in the CDR3. The V gene's germline CDR1 is LGHDT and CDR2 YNNKEL (reference sequence). DNA of the CDR3: TGTGCCAGCAGCCAAAATATAAACACCATATATTTT. This sequence encodes CASSQNINTIYF.

This chain joins TRBV5-4 and TRBJ1-4; D not certain. This CDR3 is built from 15 residues. Germline V gene data show CDR1 as SGHNT and CDR2 as YYREEE (reference sequence). Trimming took off 3 bases at V and 5 bases at J, with 14 bases between the two ends. CDR3 nucleotide sequence: TGTGCCAGCAGCTCCCGGGTGTCCGGCAATGAAAAACTGTTTTTT. It is translated as CASSSRVSGNEKLFF.

V gene TRBV29-1 combines with J gene TRBJ2-5; D call uncertain. There are 12 residues in the CDR3. Germline V gene lookup returns CDR1 SQVTM and CDR2 ANQGSEA. V lost 0 bases and J lost 4, with 6 bases in between. CDR3: CSVEDNGETQYF. Here the CDR3 DNA reads TGCAGCGTTGAAGATAACGGAGAGACCCAGTACTTC. The variable domain in full, with the rest retrieved from reference TRBV29-1 and TRBJ2-5, is SAVISQKPSRDICQRGTSLTIQCQVDSQVTMMFWYRQQPGQSLTLIATANQGSEATYESGFVIDKFPISRPNLTFSTLTVSNMSPEDSSIYLCSVEDNGETQYFGPGTRLLVL.

This sequence joins TRBV5-5 and TRBJ1-2; 8 nucleotides agree with TRBD1. The ends lost 3 bases at V and 4 bases at J; junction bases unmatched: 11. Germline values: CDR1 SGHKS, CDR2 YYEKEE (reference sequence). There are 16 residues in the CDR3. The CDR3 loop is CASSSDREAGFYGYTF. The CDR3 DNA sequence: TGTGCCAGCAGCTCGGACAGGGAGGCGGGTTTCTATGGCTACACCTTC.

V usage is TRBV9 and J usage is TRBJ2-1; D is ambiguous. Germline loops: CDR1 SGDLS, CDR2 YYNGEE. Between the trimmed V and J ends, which lost 6 bases and 1 base, there was a span of 14 bases. The CDR3 is 15 amino acids. The CDR3: CASTPGGSSYNEQFF. The CDR3 DNA reads TGTGCCAGCACACCTGGCGGAAGTTCCTACAATGAGCAGTTCTTC.

V usage is TRBV18 and J usage is TRBJ2-7, with 8 bases that match TRBD2. Trimming at V came to 7 bases and at J to 6 bases, leaving 8 bases not matched to a gene. The CDR3 has 13 amino acids. The V gene's germline CDR1 is KGHSH and CDR2 LQKENI. The CDR3 region is CASFGGAGLEQYF. The CDR3 nucleotides read TGTGCCAGCTTCGGGGGGGCCGGCCTCGAGCAGTACTTC.

V is TRBV9 and J is TRBJ2-1, with TRBD2 matching 9 bases. CDR1 is SGDLS and CDR2 is YYNGEE in the germline V gene. J gave up 7 bases and V 3 bases, and 8 bases lay outside the gene matches. This CDR3 contains 15 residues. CDR3 in amino acids: CASSAFGTSWNEQFF. CDR3 nucleotides: TGTGCCAGCAGCGCGTTCGGGACTAGCTGGAATGAGCAGTTCTTC. The full variable domain, with the rest looked up from reference TRBV9 and TRBJ2-1, is DSGVTQTPKHLITATGQRVTLRCSPRSGDLSVYWYQQSLDQGLQFLIQYYNGEERAKGNILERFSAQQFPDLHSELNLSSLELGDSALYFCASSAFGTSWNEQFFGPGTRLTVL.